The rows below give T cell receptor beta chains drawn from one sample of a study of cytomegalovirus exposure and HLA in healthy donors. Only in-frame clones appear in the TCRdb table, and some are missing; sequencing was by immunoSEQ multiplex PCR. This repertoire shows under 140,000 clones, around 80% found once; its top ten account for around 6.6%. Sample: PBMCs. The receptor source for this set is a man aged 25-45 years in good health and CMV-seropositive. The CDR3 runs from the conserved cysteine through the conserved F or W. A D gene is named only where the DNA matches it firmly. The size field is filled for only some rows; it gives once, few, many or a size class.

v_call: TRBV28; clone_size: -; j_call: TRBJ1-2; d_call: -; cdr3_aa: CASRKGGLYGYTF; cdr3_nt: TGTGCCAGCCGTAAAGGAGGGTTATATGGCTACACCTTC
v_call: TRBV4-2; clone_size: -; j_call: TRBJ2-3; d_call: -; cdr3_aa: CASSQTRVEHSGPQDTQYF; cdr3_nt: TGTGCCAGCAGCCAAACACGGGTCGAGCATAGCGGACCACAAGATACGCAGTATTTT
v_call: TRBV5-6; clone_size: few; j_call: TRBJ2-1; d_call: TRBD1; cdr3_aa: CASSVWTGGYNEQFF; cdr3_nt: TGTGCCAGCAGCGTTTGGACAGGGGGCTACAATGAGCAGTTCTTC
v_call: TRBV27; clone_size: once; j_call: TRBJ2-2; d_call: -; cdr3_aa: CASSLTRGTGELFF; cdr3_nt: TGTGCCAGCAGTTTAACGAGGGGGACCGGGGAGCTGTTTTTT
v_call: TRBV7-8; clone_size: few; j_call: TRBJ2-1; d_call: TRBD1; cdr3_aa: CASSQTGSGFNEQFF; cdr3_nt: TGTGCCAGCAGCCAGACAGGGTCAGGATTCAATGAGCAGTTCTTC
v_call: TRBV6-5; clone_size: -; j_call: TRBJ2-1; d_call: -; cdr3_aa: CASSYSAVSYNEQFF; cdr3_nt: TGTGCCAGCAGTTACTCGGCGGTCTCCTACAATGAGCAGTTCTTC
v_call: TRBV25-1; clone_size: -; j_call: TRBJ1-1; d_call: TRBD1; cdr3_aa: CASSGGTENTEAFF; cdr3_nt: TGTGCCAGCAGTGGGGGGACAGAGAACACTGAAGCTTTCTTT
v_call: TRBV7-8; clone_size: -; j_call: TRBJ2-5; d_call: TRBD2; cdr3_aa: CASTPSGGAGEVGTQYF; cdr3_nt: TGTGCCAGCACTCCCTCGGGGGGAGCGGGGGAGGTCGGGACCCAGTACTTC
v_call: TRBV25-1; clone_size: -; j_call: TRBJ1-1; d_call: TRBD1; cdr3_aa: CASSAYTETGGLEAFF; cdr3_nt: TGTGCCAGCAGTGCGTATACGGAAACAGGGGGGTTGGAAGCTTTCTTT
v_call: TRBV7-6; clone_size: -; j_call: TRBJ2-2; d_call: TRBD2; cdr3_aa: CASSLREDTGELFF; cdr3_nt: TGTGCCAGCAGCTTACGGGAGGACACCGGGGAGCTGTTTTTT
v_call: TRBV10-1; clone_size: -; j_call: TRBJ1-1; d_call: -; cdr3_aa: CASRTEVNTEAFF; cdr3_nt: TGCGCCAGCAGGACGGAGGTGAACACTGAAGCTTTCTTT
v_call: TRBV2; clone_size: -; j_call: TRBJ1-1; d_call: TRBD1; cdr3_aa: CASSYRGTGTEAFF; cdr3_nt: TGTGCCAGCAGCTACAGGGGGACGGGCACTGAAGCTTTCTTT